This T cell receptor beta chain is from a study of CD8 T cells in ankylosing spondylitis. Points from the study as a whole: It was reported that disease-linked clones were significantly enriched in matched ankylosing spondylitis synovial fluid. For ankylosing spondylitis blood, a TCR beta motif of 8 or 9 highly homologous variants appeared characteristic.

5'-RACE, quantitative and with molecular barcodes, yielded the TCR beta libraries. TCRdb ran MiXCR on the 5' RACE reads and lists one entry per CDR3 protein. The sample has 150,000 or so distinct CDR3 sequences, under 35% seen once. There are a few counts of this clonotype. Its target is unknown. The germline CDR1 and CDR2 sequences are SQVTM and ANQGSEA. The ends were cut back, 6 bases at V and 0 bases at J, with 17 bases in the middle. The CDR3 extends over 15 amino acids. The sample taken for sequencing was synovial fluid, either unsorted or a sorted T cell fraction (not recorded which). This TCR was sampled from a male donor with ankylosing spondylitis. The chain joins TRBV29-1 to TRBJ1-2; D remains unclear. CDR3 sequence (DNA): TGCAGCGTCTCGGCGCTGGGAAGAGCTAACTATGGCTACACCTTC. It encodes CSVSALGRANYGYTF.